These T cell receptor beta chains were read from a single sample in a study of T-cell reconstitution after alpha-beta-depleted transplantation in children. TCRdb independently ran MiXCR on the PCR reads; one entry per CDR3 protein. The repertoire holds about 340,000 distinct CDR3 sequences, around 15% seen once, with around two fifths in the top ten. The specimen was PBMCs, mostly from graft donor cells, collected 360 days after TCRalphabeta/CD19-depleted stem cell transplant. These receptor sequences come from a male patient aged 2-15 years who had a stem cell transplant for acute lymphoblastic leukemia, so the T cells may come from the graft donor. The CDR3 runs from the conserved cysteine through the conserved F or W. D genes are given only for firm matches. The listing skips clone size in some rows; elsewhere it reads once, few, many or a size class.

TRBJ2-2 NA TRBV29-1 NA TGCAGCGTTCCGTTTCCCAGCGGGCCGGAGAACACCGGGGAGCTGTTTTTT CSVPFPSGPENTGELFF
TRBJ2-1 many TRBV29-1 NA TGCAGCGTCGCGAAGGGGAGCTCCTACAATGAGCAGTTCTTC CSVAKGSSYNEQFF
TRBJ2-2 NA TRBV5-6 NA TGTGCCAGCAGCTTGGGGCCAGGGGCGGCGAACACCGGGGAGCTGTTTTTT CASSLGPGAANTGELFF
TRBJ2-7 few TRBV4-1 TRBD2 TGCGCCAGCAGCCCTCTAGCGGGAGGTAACTACGAGCAGTACTTC CASSPLAGGNYEQYF
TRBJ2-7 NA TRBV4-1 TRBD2 TGCGCCAGCAGCCGAACTAGCGGGGCCTTTCCTACCGAGCAGTACTTC CASSRTSGAFPTEQYF
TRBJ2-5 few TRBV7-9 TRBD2 TGTGCCAGCAGCTCGGGACTAGCGGGAGATAAGGAGACCCAGTACTTC CASSSGLAGDKETQYF
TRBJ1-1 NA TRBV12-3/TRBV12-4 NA TGTGCCAGCAGGGGGCTACAGAACACTGAAGCTTTCTTT CASRGLQNTEAFF
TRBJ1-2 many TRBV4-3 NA TGCGCCAGCAGCCAGGGACTTTTATCCGGGACCGACTATGGCTACACCTTC CASSQGLLSGTDYGYTF
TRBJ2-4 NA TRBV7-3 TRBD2 TGTGCCAGCAGCTTATTGAGCCTAGCGGGATTTTTCAAAAACATTCAGTACTTC CASSLLSLAGFFKNIQYF
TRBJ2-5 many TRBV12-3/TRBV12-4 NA TGTGCCAGCAGCGATGACGAGGGGCGAGAGACCCAGTACTTC CASSDDEGRETQYF
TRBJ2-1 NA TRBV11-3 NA TGTGCCAGCAGCTTATCCGCGGAGAATGAGCAGTTCTTC CASSLSAENEQFF
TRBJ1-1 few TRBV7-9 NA TGTGCCAGCAGCTTCTTGGGTCCTGAAGCTTTCTTT CASSFLGPEAFF
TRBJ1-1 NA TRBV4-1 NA TGCGCCAGCAGCCAAATATCGTCACGGGATTCTGGGTACACTGAAGCTTTCTTT CASSQISSRDSGYTEAFF
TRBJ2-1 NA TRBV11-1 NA TGTGCCAGCAGCCCAGAGTGGGACAATGAGCAGTTCTTC CASSPEWDNEQFF
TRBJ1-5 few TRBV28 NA TGTGCCAGCAGTTTGCTAAGGGTGGGACAGCCCCAGCATTTT CASSLLRVGQPQHF
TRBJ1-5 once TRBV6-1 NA TGTGCCAGCAGATTCAGGGACGGCAATCAGCCCCAGCATTTT CASRFRDGNQPQHF
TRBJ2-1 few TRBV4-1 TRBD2 TGCGCCAGCAGCCAAGATCCGAGTCCGGGAGGGAGGAATGAGCAGTTCTTC CASSQDPSPGGRNEQFF
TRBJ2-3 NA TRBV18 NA TGTGCCAGCTCCGTTTCATCTCCCTCCGCGTATTTT CASSVSSPSAYF
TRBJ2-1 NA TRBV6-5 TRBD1 TGTGCCAGCAGTTACCCCGGGACAGGCCCCTACAATGAGCAGTTCTTC CASSYPGTGPYNEQFF
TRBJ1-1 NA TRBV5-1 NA TGCGCCAGCAGCTCCGGGGAGGTTTGGACGAACACTGAAGCTTTCTTT CASSSGEVWTNTEAFF
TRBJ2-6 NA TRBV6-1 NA TGTGCCAGCAGACGGGACGAGACCTCTGGGGCCAACGTCCTGACTTTC CASRRDETSGANVLTF
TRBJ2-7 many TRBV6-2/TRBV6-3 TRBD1 TGTGCCAGCAGTTACCAAATCCTCCCGCAGGGGGCCGAGCAGTACTTC CASSYQILPQGAEQYF
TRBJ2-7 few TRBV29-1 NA TGCAGCGTTGAAGAGGGGATTGGGGAATTCTACGAGCAGTACTTC CSVEEGIGEFYEQYF
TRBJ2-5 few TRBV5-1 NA TGCGCCAGCAGCGGGTCCCCTCAAGAGACCCAGTACTTC CASSGSPQETQYF
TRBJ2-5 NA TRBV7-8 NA TGTGCCAGCAGCTCCCCCCCGGTAGGCGCGGCCAAAGAGACCCAGTACTTC CASSSPPVGAAKETQYF
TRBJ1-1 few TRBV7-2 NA TGTGCCAGCAGCTTCTACGGAACCACGAACACTGAAGCTTTCTTT CASSFYGTTNTEAFF
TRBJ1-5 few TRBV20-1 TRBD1 TGCAGTGCTAGAGGGCCAGGGGGGAGCTATAGCAATCAGCCCCAGCATTTT CSARGPGGSYSNQPQHF
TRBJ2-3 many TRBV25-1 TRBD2 TGTGCCAGCAGTGAATTGAGGTTAGCGGGAGATACGCAGTATTTT CASSELRLAGDTQYF
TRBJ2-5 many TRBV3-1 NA TGTGCCAGCAGCCCCGTAGGGCGAGAGACCCAGTACTTC CASSPVGRETQYF
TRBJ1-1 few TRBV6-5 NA TGTGCCAGCAGTTACTCTTTTCGGGGCGGGGACACTGAAGCTTTCTTT CASSYSFRGGDTEAFF
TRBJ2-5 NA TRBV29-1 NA TGCAGCGTTGAAGGGCCGGGCCAAGAGACCCAGTACTTC CSVEGPGQETQYF
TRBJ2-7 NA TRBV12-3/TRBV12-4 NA TGTGCCAGCAGTACCACGGTGATCGAGCAGTACTTC CASSTTVIEQYF
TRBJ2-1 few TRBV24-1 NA TGTGCCACCAGTGAATTACAGGGAGATGAGCAGTTCTTC CATSELQGDEQFF
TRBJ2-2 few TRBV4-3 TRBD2 TGCGCCAGCAGTCGGAGCGGGAGGGCCGACACCGGGGAGCTGTTTTTT CASSRSGRADTGELFF